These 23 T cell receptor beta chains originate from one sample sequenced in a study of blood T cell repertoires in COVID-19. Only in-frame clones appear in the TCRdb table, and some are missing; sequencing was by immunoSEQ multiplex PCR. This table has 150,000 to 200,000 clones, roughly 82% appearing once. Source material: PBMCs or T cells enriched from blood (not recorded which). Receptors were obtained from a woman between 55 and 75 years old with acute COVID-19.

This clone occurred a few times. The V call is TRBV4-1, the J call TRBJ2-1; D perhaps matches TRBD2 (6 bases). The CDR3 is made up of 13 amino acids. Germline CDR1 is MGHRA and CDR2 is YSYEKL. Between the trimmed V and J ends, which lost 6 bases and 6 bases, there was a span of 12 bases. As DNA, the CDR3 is TGCGCCAGCAGGGGGACGACTAGCAATGAGCAGTTCTTC. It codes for CASRGTTSNEQFF.

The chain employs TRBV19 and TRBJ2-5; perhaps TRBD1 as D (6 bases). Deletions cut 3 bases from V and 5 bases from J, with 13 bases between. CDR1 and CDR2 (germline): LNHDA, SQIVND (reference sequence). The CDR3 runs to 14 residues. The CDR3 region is CASSMMQGSETQYF. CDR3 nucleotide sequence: TGTGCCAGTAGTATGATGCAGGGGTCCGAGACCCAGTACTTC.

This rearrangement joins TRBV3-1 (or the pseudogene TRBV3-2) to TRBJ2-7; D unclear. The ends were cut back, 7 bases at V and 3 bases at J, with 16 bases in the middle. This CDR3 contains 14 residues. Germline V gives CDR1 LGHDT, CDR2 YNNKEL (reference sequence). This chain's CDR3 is CASNPRSISYEQYV. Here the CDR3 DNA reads TGTGCCAGCAACCCACGTAGTATTAGCTACGAGCAGTACGTC.

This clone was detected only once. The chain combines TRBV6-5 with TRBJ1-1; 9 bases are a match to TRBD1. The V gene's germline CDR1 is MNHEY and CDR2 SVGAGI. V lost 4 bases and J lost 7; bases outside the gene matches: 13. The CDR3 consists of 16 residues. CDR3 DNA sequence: TGTGCCAGCAGTTCCCACAGGGGGCAAAAATATATTGAAGCTTTCTTT. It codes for CASSSHRGQKYIEAFF.

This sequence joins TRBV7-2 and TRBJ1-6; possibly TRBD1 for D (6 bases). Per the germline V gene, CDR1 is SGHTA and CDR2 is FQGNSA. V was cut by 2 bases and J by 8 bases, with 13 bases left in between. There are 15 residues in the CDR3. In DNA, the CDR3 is TGTGCCAGCAGCTTATCCAGGGGTGGTGATTCACCCCTCCACTTT. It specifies CASSLSRGGDSPLHF.

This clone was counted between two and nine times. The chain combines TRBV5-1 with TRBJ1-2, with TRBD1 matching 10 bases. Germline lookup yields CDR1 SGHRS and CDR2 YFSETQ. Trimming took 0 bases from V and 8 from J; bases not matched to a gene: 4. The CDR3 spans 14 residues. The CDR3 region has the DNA TGCGCCAGCAGCTTGGGACAGGGGGCGGACGGCTACACCTTC. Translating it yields CASSLGQGADGYTF. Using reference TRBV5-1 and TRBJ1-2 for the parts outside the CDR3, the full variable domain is KAGVTQTPRYLIKTRGQQVTLSCSPISGHRSVSWYQQTPGQGLQFLFEYFSETQRNKGNFPGRFSGRQFSNSRSEMNVSTLELGDSALYLCASSLGQGADGYTFGSGTRLTVV.

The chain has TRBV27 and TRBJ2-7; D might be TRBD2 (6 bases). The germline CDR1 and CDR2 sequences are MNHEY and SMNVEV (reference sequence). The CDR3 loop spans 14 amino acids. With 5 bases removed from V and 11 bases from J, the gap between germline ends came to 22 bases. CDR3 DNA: TGTGCCAGCAGTCCGGGACTCCAGGGTCTTTTTGAGTACTTC. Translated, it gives CASSPGLQGLFEYF.

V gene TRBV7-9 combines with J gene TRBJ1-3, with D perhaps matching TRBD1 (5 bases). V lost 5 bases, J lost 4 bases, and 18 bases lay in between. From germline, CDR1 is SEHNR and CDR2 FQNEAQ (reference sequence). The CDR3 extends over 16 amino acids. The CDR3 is CASSPRKGREGNTIYF. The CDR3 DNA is TGTGCCAGCAGCCCCAGGAAGGGGCGAGAAGGAAACACCATATATTTT. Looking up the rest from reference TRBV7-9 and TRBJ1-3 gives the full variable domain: DTGVSQNPRHKITKRGQNVTFRCDPISEHNRLYWYRQTLGQGPEFLTYFQNEAQLEKSRLLSDRFSAERPKGSFSTLEIQRTEQGDSAMYLCASSPRKGREGNTIYFGEGSWLTVV.

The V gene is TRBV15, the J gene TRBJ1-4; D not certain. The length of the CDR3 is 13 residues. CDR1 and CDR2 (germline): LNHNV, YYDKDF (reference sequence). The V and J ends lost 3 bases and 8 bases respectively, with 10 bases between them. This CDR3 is CATSRSLAEKLFF. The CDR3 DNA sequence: TGTGCCACCAGCAGGTCCCTAGCGGAAAAACTGTTTTTT.

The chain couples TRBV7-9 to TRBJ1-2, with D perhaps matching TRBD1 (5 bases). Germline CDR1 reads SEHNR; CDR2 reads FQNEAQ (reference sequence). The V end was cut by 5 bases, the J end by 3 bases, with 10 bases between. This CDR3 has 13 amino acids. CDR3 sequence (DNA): TGTGCCAGCAGCCGAGACAGAGACTATGGCTACACCTTC. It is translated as CASSRDRDYGYTF.

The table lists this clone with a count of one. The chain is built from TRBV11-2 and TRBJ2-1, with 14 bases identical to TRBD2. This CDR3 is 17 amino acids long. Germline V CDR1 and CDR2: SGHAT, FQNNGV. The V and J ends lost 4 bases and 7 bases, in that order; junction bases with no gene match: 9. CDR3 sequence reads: CASSSRLAGGFVNEQFF. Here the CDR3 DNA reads TGTGCCAGCAGCTCAAGACTAGCGGGGGGGTTCGTAAATGAGCAGTTCTTC. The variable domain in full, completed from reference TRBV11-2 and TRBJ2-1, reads EAGVAQSPRYKIIEKRQSVAFWCNPISGHATLYWYQQILGQGPKLLIQFQNNGVVDDSQLPKDRFSAERLKGVDSTLKIQPAKLEDSAVYLCASSSRLAGGFVNEQFFGPGTRLTVL.

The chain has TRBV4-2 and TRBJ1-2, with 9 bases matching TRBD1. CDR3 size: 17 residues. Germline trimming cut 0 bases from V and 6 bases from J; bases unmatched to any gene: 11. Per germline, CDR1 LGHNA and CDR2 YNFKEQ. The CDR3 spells CASSQDPTGTGNNGYTF. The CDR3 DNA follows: TGTGCCAGCAGCCAAGATCCTACCGGGACAGGGAACAATGGCTACACCTTC.

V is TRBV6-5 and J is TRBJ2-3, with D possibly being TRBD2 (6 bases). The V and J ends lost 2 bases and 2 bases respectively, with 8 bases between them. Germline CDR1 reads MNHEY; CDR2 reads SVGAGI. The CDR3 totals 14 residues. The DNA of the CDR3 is TGTGCCAGCAGTTACCGGACTATCACAGATACGCAGTATTTT. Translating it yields CASSYRTITDTQYF.

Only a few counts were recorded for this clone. CDR3 DNA sequence: TGCGCCAGCAGCTGGACCCGGGACAGGACCATGAACACTGAAGCTTTCTTT. This sequence encodes CASSWTRDRTMNTEAFF. This rearrangement joins TRBV5-1 to TRBJ1-1; 8 bases are a match to TRBD1. Losses at the gene ends were 3 bases for V and 0 bases for J; bases not matched to a gene: 10. The CDR3 length is 17 residues. Germline CDR1 is SGHRS and CDR2 is YFSETQ.

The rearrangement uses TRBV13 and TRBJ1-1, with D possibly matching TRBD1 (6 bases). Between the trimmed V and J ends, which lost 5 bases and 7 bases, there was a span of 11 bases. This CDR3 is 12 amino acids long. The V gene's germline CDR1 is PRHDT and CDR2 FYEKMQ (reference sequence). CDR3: CASSPGTNEAFF. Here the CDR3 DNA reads TGTGCCAGCAGCCCCGGGACAAATGAAGCTTTCTTT.

CDR3 residues: CASSQAIGAGLAKNIQYF. Written as DNA, the CDR3 is TGTGCCAGCAGCCAAGCAATAGGAGCGGGTCTAGCCAAAAACATTCAGTACTTC. The chain is built from TRBV3-1 (or the pseudogene TRBV3-2) and TRBJ2-4, with a weak D call TRBD2 (6 bases). Per the germline V gene, CDR1 is LGHDT and CDR2 is YNNKEL (reference sequence). Deletions cut 1 base from V and 0 bases from J, with 16 bases between. There are 18 residues in the CDR3.

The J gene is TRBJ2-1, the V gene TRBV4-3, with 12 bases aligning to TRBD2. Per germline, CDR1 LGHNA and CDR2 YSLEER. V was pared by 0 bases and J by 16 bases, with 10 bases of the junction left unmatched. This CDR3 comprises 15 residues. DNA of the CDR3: TGCGCCAGCAGCCAAGACCGGCTAGCGGGGGGGCCGGGTTTCTTC. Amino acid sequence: CASSQDRLAGGPGFF.

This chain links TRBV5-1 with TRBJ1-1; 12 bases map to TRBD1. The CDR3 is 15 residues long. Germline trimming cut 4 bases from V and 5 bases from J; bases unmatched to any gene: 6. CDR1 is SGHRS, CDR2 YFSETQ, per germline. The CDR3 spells CASSEGQGALTEAFF. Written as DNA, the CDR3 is TGCGCCAGCAGCGAGGGACAGGGGGCTCTGACTGAAGCTTTCTTT.

CDR3 DNA: TGTGCCAGCAGCCAAGTGGACAGACCCGGGGAGCTGTTTTTT. Translating it yields CASSQVDRPGELFF. The chain combines TRBV4-2 with TRBJ2-2; TRBD1 is a possible D gene (6 bases). The CDR3 has 14 residues. CDR1 is LGHNA and CDR2 is YNFKEQ in the germline V gene. V gave up 1 base and J gave up 6 bases, with 9 bases separating them.

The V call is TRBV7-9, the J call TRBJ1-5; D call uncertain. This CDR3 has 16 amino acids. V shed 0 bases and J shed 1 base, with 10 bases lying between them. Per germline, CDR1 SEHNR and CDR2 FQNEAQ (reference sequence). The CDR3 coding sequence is TGTGCCAGCAGCTTAGCGTTAGGGAGAAGCAATCAGCCCCAGCATTTT. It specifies CASSLALGRSNQPQHF. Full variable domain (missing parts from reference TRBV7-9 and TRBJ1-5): DTGVSQNPRHKITKRGQNVTFRCDPISEHNRLYWYRQTLGQGPEFLTYFQNEAQLEKSRLLSDRFSAERPKGSFSTLEIQRTEQGDSAMYLCASSLALGRSNQPQHFGDGTRLSIL.

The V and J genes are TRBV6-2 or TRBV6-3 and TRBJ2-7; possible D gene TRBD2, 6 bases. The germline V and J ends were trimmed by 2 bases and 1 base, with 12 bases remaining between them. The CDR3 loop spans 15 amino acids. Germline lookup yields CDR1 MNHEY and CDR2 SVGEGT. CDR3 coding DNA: TGTGCCAGCAGTTACGGGCTAGCGCGATCCTACGAGCAGTACTTC. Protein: CASSYGLARSYEQYF.

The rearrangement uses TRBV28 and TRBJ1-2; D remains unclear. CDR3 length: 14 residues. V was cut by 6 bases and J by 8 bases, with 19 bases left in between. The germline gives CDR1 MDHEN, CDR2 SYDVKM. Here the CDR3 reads CASSLVDGVKGYTF. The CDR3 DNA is TGTGCCAGCAGCCTGGTGGACGGGGTAAAAGGCTACACCTTC.

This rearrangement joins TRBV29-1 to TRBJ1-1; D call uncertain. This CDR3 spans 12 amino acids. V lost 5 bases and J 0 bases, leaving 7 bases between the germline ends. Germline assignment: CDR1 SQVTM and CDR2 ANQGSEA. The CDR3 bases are TGCAGCGTTATAGAGCTGAACACTGAAGCTTTCTTT. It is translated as CSVIELNTEAFF.